This TCR beta chain was documented in a study of blood T cell repertoires in COVID-19. Study in general: Sites in the United States, Italy and Spain provided acute and convalescent COVID-19 samples. T cells, B-cell-depleted T cells, or PBMCs supplied cDNA or gDNA.

This clone was seen once. The CDR3 has 12 amino acids. Germline V gene lookup returns CDR1 KGHSH and CDR2 LQKENI. With 3 bases removed from V and 4 bases from J, the gap between germline ends came to 3 bases. In the original workflow: Amplification from reference gene primers served as the basis for estimated nucleated cell counts. This table comes from immunoSEQ multiplex PCR, and its TCRdb copy is limited to in-frame clones, with some not included. V, J and clone size are those of that table, while D and trimming were read from the DNA. Here the sample spans just under 80,000 clones, around four fifths being singletons.

Sample: peripheral blood. This receptor was obtained from a human donor in a cohort sampled during active COVID-19. V and J are TRBV18 and TRBJ2-2; no clear D. The CDR3 sequence is CASSPGTGELFF. DNA for the CDR3: TGTGCCAGCTCACCCGGCACCGGGGAGCTGTTTTTT.